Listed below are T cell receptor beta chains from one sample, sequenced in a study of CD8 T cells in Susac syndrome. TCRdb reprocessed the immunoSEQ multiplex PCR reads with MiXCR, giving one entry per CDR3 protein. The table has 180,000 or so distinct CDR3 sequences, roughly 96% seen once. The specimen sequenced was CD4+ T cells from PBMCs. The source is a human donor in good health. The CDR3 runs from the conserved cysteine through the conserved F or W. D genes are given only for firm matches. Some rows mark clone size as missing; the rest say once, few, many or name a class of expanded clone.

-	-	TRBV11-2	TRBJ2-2	TGTGCCAGCCGAGTGTTACAGACGAACACCGGGGAGCTGTTTTTT	CASRVLQTNTGELFF
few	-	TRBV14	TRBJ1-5	TGTGCCAGCAGCCGCGGCGCGGGATCCCAGCATTTT	CASSRGAGSQHF
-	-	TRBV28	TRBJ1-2	TGTGCCAGCACTATTTTGGGCAGCTATGGCTACACCTTC	CASTILGSYGYTF
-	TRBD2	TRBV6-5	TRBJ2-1	TGTGCCAGCACCCCGTCGCGGGGGAACAATGAGCAGTTCTTC	CASTPSRGNNEQFF
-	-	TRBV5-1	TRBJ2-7	TGCGCCAGCAGCCCACCGTTGGGGTCCTACGAGCAGTACTTC	CASSPPLGSYEQYF
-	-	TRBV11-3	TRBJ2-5	TGTGCCAGCAGCTTACGTCTAGAAGAGACCCAGTACTTC	CASSLRLEETQYF
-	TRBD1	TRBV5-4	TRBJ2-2	TGTGCCAGCAGCTGGGGGACAGGGGCCGGGGAGCTGTTTTTT	CASSWGTGAGELFF
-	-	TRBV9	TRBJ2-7	TGTGCCAGCAGCCTTAGCCTCTCGACGGGGGAGCAGTACTTC	CASSLSLSTGEQYF
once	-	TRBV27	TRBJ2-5	TGTGCCGCGCGGCCCTACGACACAGAGACCCAGTACTTC	CAARPYDTETQYF
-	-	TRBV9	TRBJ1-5	TGTGCCAGCAGCGTAGCGGGGCACAATCAGCCCCAGCATTTT	CASSVAGHNQPQHF
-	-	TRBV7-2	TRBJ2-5	TGTGCCAGCCGGGACCCCGGGAAGGAGACCCAGTACTTC	CASRDPGKETQYF
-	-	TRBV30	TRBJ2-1	TGTGCCTGGAGGAGCGGAGCCTACAATGAGCAGTTCTTC	CAWRSGAYNEQFF
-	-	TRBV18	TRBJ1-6	TGTGCCAGCTCACCACTTCCGGGGAATTCACCCCTCCACTTT	CASSPLPGNSPLHF
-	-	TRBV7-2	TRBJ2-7	TGTGCCAGCAGCTTCCAGGACTCACGGCAGTACTTC	CASSFQDSRQYF
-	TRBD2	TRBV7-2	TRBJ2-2	TGTGCCAGCAGGCGGGAGATGGTCGGGGAGCTGTTTTTT	CASRREMVGELFF
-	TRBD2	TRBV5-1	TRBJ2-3	TGCGCCAGCAGTTATCTAGCGGGGGGGCCAGATACGCAGTATTTT	CASSYLAGGPDTQYF
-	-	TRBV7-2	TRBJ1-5	TGTGCCAGCAGCTTAGCGGGTTGGAATCAGCCCCAGCATTTT	CASSLAGWNQPQHF
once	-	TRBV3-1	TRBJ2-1	TGTGCCAGCAGCTATTATACCAATGAGCAGTTCTTC	CASSYYTNEQFF
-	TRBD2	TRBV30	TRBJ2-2	TGTGCCTGGAGTGGGCTAGCGGGAGCAGAGCCCGGGGAGCTGTTTTTT	CAWSGLAGAEPGELFF
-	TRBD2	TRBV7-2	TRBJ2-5	TGTGCCAGCAGCCGGACTAGCCTGGGGGAGACCCAGTACTTC	CASSRTSLGETQYF
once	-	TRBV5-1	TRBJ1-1	TGCGCCAGCAGCTTGGCGGGGCAAAATACTGAAGCTTTCTTT	CASSLAGQNTEAFF
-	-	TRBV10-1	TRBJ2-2	TGCGCCAGCAGTGAGTCGGTTTTTAGGCAGGGCTCGAACACCGGGGAGCTGTTTTTT	CASSESVFRQGSNTGELFF
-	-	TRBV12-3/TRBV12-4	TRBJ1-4	TGTGCCAGCAGGAACCGGGCGGACAATGAAAAACTGTTTTTT	CASRNRADNEKLFF
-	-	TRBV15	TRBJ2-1	TGTGCCACCAGCAGTACCGGGACTCCATACGATGAGCAGTTCTTC	CATSSTGTPYDEQFF
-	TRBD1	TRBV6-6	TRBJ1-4	TGTGCCAGCACCATTACAGGGGGCGATGAAAAACTGTTTTTT	CASTITGGDEKLFF
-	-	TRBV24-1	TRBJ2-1	TGTGCCACCGGGGGCAGGCTTGGCCGGTCCCCGTCCAATGAGCAGTTCTTC	CATGGRLGRSPSNEQFF
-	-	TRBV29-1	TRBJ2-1	TGCAGCGTTGAAGGAAGTTATAGGGGCGACAATGAGCAGTTCTTC	CSVEGSYRGDNEQFF
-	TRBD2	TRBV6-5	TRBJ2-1	TGTGCCAGCAGTTACTCGATGACTAGCGGGAGTCGCAATGAGCAGTTCTTC	CASSYSMTSGSRNEQFF
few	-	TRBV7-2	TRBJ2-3	TGTGCCAGCAGCTTTCGGCTAAACACAGATACGCAGTATTTT	CASSFRLNTDTQYF
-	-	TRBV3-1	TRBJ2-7	TGTGCCAGCAGCCCGAACGCCAACCCCCAGAACTTC	CASSPNANPQNF
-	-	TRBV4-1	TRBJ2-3	TGCGCCAGCAGCCAAGCTGGGGCAGCTTTCACAGATACGCAGTATTTT	CASSQAGAAFTDTQYF
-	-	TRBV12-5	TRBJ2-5	TGTGCTAGTGGTCCGGGCTGGGGGGAGCAAGAGACCCAGTACTTC	CASGPGWGEQETQYF
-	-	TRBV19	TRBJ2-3	TGTGCCAGTAGTATGGCCCCGCCCGGGAGCACAGATACGCAGTATTTT	CASSMAPPGSTDTQYF
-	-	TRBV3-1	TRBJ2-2	TGTGCCAGCAGCCCGTCCGAGTCGGGGGAGCTGTTTTTT	CASSPSESGELFF
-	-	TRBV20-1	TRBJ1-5	TGCAGTGCTAGAGATCGGGGGAAAGGGGCGAGCGATCAGCCCCAGCATTTT	CSARDRGKGASDQPQHF
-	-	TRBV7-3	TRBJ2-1	TGTGCCAGCAGAAACAGTGGAGTACGAGGTGAGCAGTTCTTC	CASRNSGVRGEQFF